These T cell receptor beta chains were read from a single sample in a study of cytomegalovirus exposure and HLA in healthy donors. The repertoire was sequenced with immunoSEQ multiplex PCR; TCRdb's copy has only in-frame clones and lacks some. Of approximately 160,000 clones listed, 90% to 97% are singletons. The sequenced material came from PBMCs. The receptors derive from a woman younger than 35 in good health and CMV-seronegative. Both conserved end residues are part of each CDR3. D genes are given only for firm matches. The size field is filled for only some rows; it gives once, few, many or a size class.

abundance	v_gene	d_gene	len	j_gene	CDR3aa	CDR3nt
.	TRBV5-1	.	15	TRBJ1-3	CASSLITGDGNTIYF	TGCGCCAGCAGCTTGATCACGGGAGACGGAAACACCATATATTTT
.	TRBV2	.	15	TRBJ2-3	CASSGASAWADTQYF	TGTGCCAGCAGTGGGGCTAGCGCTTGGGCAGATACGCAGTATTTT
.	TRBV6-1	.	13	TRBJ1-1	CASSTGPNTEAFF	TGTGCCAGCAGTACAGGGCCGAACACTGAAGCTTTCTTT
.	TRBV7-2	.	13	TRBJ1-5	CASSLGGEQPQHF	TGTGCCAGCAGCTTAGGGGGGGAACAGCCCCAGCATTTT
.	TRBV19	.	13	TRBJ1-2	CASRFGSNYGYTF	TGTGCCAGTAGGTTCGGGTCTAACTATGGCTACACCTTC
.	TRBV19	TRBD1	12	TRBJ1-5	CASTQGAQPQHF	TGTGCCAGTACCCAGGGGGCTCAGCCCCAGCATTTT
.	TRBV7-9	TRBD1	16	TRBJ1-2	CASSSGGQGAVDGYTF	TGTGCCAGCAGCTCGGGAGGACAGGGGGCTGTTGATGGCTACACCTTC
.	TRBV7-2	TRBD1	14	TRBJ1-5	CASSPGTGSQPQHF	TGTGCCAGCAGCCCCGGGACAGGGAGTCAGCCCCAGCATTTT
.	TRBV5-4	.	13	TRBJ2-7	CASSFGGPYEQYF	TGTGCCAGCAGCTTCGGGGGGCCTTACGAGCAGTACTTC
.	TRBV7-2	.	14	TRBJ1-2	CASRPTGGNYGYTF	TGTGCCAGCCGCCCGACTGGAGGTAACTATGGCTACACCTTC
.	TRBV27	TRBD2	14	TRBJ2-7	CASSIRTSGYEQYF	TGTGCCAGCAGTATCCGGACTAGCGGCTACGAGCAGTACTTC
few	TRBV25-1	.	16	TRBJ1-2	CASSELAVAGDTGYTF	TGTGCCAGCAGTGAATTGGCGGTTGCAGGGGATACTGGCTACACCTTC
once	TRBV11-2	TRBD2	14	TRBJ2-7	CASSSLGLADEQYF	TGTGCCAGCAGCTCCCTGGGACTAGCGGACGAGCAGTACTTC
.	TRBV10-3	.	15	TRBJ1-6	CAISPLGDKNSPLHF	TGTGCCATCAGCCCCTTAGGGGACAAGAATTCACCCCTCCACTTT
.	TRBV4-1	.	18	TRBJ1-2	CASSPTSPAGSVYGGYTF	TGCGCCAGCAGCCCAACCTCGCCTGCGGGGTCCGTGTATGGAGGCTACACCTTC